The rows below give T cell receptor beta chains drawn from one sample of a study of T-cell memory formation after mild COVID-19. TCRdb re-called the 5' RACE reads through MiXCR, storing one row per CDR3 protein. The sample lists 350,000 to 400,000 distinct CDR3 sequences; around 21% were seen once. Material for sequencing was PBMCs or a T cell subset sorted from them (not recorded which). These receptors all stem from an adult woman who had mild COVID-19 (a few samples of this study predate the infection). Cell type and time point are not known. Each CDR3 is given with its conserved first and last residue. The D gene is left open where the match is weak. Expanded clones are given a class, and other clones once, few, many or no size at all.

v_call: TRBV7-9; d_call: NA; j_call: TRBJ2-1; cdr3_length: 12; clone_size: few; cdr3_aa: CASRAANNEQFF; cdr3_nt: TGTGCCAGCAGGGCCGCGAATAATGAGCAGTTCTTC
v_call: TRBV29-1; d_call: TRBD2; j_call: TRBJ2-5; cdr3_length: 12; clone_size: NA; cdr3_aa: CSVKTSIQTQYF; cdr3_nt: TGCAGCGTTAAGACTAGCATCCAGACCCAGTACTTC
v_call: TRBV3-1; d_call: TRBD1; j_call: TRBJ2-7; cdr3_length: 15; clone_size: NA; cdr3_aa: CASSHLGQGDYEQYF; cdr3_nt: TGTGCCAGCAGCCATCTGGGACAGGGGGACTACGAGCAGTACTTC
v_call: TRBV27; d_call: TRBD1; j_call: TRBJ2-5; cdr3_length: 15; clone_size: few; cdr3_aa: CASSLVRGRRETQYF; cdr3_nt: TGTGCCAGCAGTTTGGTAAGGGGGCGCAGAGAGACCCAGTACTTC
v_call: TRBV6-1; d_call: TRBD2; j_call: TRBJ2-3; cdr3_length: 17; clone_size: few; cdr3_aa: CASSPGLAGHHTDTQYF; cdr3_nt: TGTGCCAGCAGTCCCGGACTAGCGGGGCACCACACAGATACGCAGTATTTT
v_call: TRBV5-1; d_call: NA; j_call: TRBJ2-6; cdr3_length: 17; clone_size: NA; cdr3_aa: CASSLFARGSGANVLTF; cdr3_nt: TGCGCCAGCAGCTTATTCGCACGGGGGTCAGGGGCCAACGTCCTGACTTTC
v_call: TRBV20-1; d_call: TRBD1; j_call: TRBJ2-4; cdr3_length: 13; clone_size: NA; cdr3_aa: CSATDRVGGIQYF; cdr3_nt: TGCAGTGCTACCGACAGGGTCGGAGGCATTCAGTACTTC
v_call: TRBV4-1; d_call: TRBD1; j_call: TRBJ2-7; cdr3_length: 15; clone_size: few; cdr3_aa: CASSQVEGQFYEQYF; cdr3_nt: TGCGCCAGCAGCCAAGTAGAGGGACAGTTCTACGAGCAGTACTTC
v_call: TRBV6-5; d_call: TRBD2; j_call: TRBJ2-7; cdr3_length: 15; clone_size: NA; cdr3_aa: CASRPGLAGTYEQYF; cdr3_nt: TGTGCCAGCAGGCCCGGACTAGCGGGGACATACGAGCAGTACTTC
v_call: TRBV2; d_call: NA; j_call: TRBJ2-4; cdr3_length: 15; clone_size: NA; cdr3_aa: CASRALGGLGYIQYF; cdr3_nt: TGTGCCAGCAGAGCCCTGGGAGGCCTAGGATACATTCAGTACTTC
v_call: TRBV20-1; d_call: NA; j_call: TRBJ1-6; cdr3_length: 14; clone_size: NA; cdr3_aa: CSAQPGGTHSPLHF; cdr3_nt: TGCAGTGCCCAACCCGGGGGCACTCATTCACCCCTCCACTTT
v_call: TRBV11-1; d_call: NA; j_call: TRBJ2-7; cdr3_length: 15; clone_size: few; cdr3_aa: CASSLGGHTTYEQYF; cdr3_nt: TGTGCCAGCAGCCTCGGTGGGCATACAACCTACGAGCAGTACTTC
v_call: TRBV5-1; d_call: NA; j_call: TRBJ2-3; cdr3_length: 13; clone_size: few; cdr3_aa: CASTEPSTDTQYF; cdr3_nt: TGCGCCAGCACCGAACCTAGCACAGATACGCAGTATTTT
v_call: TRBV15; d_call: NA; j_call: TRBJ1-5; cdr3_length: 15; clone_size: NA; cdr3_aa: CATNLDGLSNQPQHF; cdr3_nt: TGTGCCACCAACCTTGACGGACTTAGCAATCAGCCCCAGCATTTT
v_call: TRBV29-1; d_call: NA; j_call: TRBJ2-2; cdr3_length: 15; clone_size: many; cdr3_aa: CSVAKGTANTGELFF; cdr3_nt: TGCAGCGTTGCAAAGGGGACCGCTAACACCGGGGAGCTGTTTTTT
v_call: TRBV6-2/TRBV6-3; d_call: TRBD2; j_call: TRBJ2-7; cdr3_length: 15; clone_size: few; cdr3_aa: CASRGTGLAVYEQYF; cdr3_nt: TGTGCCAGCAGGGGAACGGGACTAGCGGTCTACGAGCAGTACTTC
v_call: TRBV12-3/TRBV12-4; d_call: TRBD2; j_call: TRBJ2-7; cdr3_length: 14; clone_size: few; cdr3_aa: CASSFGTTSYEQYF; cdr3_nt: TGTGCCAGCAGTTTTGGGACTACCAGCTACGAGCAGTACTTC
v_call: TRBV6-1; d_call: TRBD1; j_call: TRBJ2-7; cdr3_length: 15; clone_size: few; cdr3_aa: CASSRTGTAAYEQYF; cdr3_nt: TGTGCCAGCAGCAGGACCGGGACAGCGGCCTACGAGCAGTACTTC
v_call: TRBV6-2/TRBV6-3; d_call: NA; j_call: TRBJ2-7; cdr3_length: 14; clone_size: few; cdr3_aa: CASSYSTGYYEQYF; cdr3_nt: TGTGCCAGCAGTTACTCGACAGGATACTACGAGCAGTACTTC
v_call: TRBV18; d_call: NA; j_call: TRBJ2-3; cdr3_length: 16; clone_size: NA; cdr3_aa: CASSPLRVGNADTQYF; cdr3_nt: TGTGCCAGCTCACCACTCCGAGTAGGCAACGCAGATACGCAGTATTTT
v_call: TRBV19; d_call: TRBD1; j_call: TRBJ2-4; cdr3_length: 16; clone_size: NA; cdr3_aa: CASSMTGALAKNIQYF; cdr3_nt: TGTGCCAGTAGTATGACAGGGGCACTAGCCAAAAACATTCAGTACTTC
v_call: TRBV7-6; d_call: NA; j_call: TRBJ2-7; cdr3_length: 12; clone_size: once; cdr3_aa: CASGSGSYEQYF; cdr3_nt: TGTGCCAGCGGGAGCGGGTCCTACGAGCAGTACTTC
v_call: TRBV29-1; d_call: NA; j_call: TRBJ2-5; cdr3_length: 12; clone_size: NA; cdr3_aa: CSVVGVLETQYF; cdr3_nt: TGCAGCGTTGTCGGGGTATTGGAGACCCAGTACTTC